This T cell receptor beta chain was obtained from a study of blood T cell repertoires in COVID-19. Study summary: The study drew acute and convalescent COVID-19 samples from the United States, Italy and Spain.

The sample holds one count of this clone. CDR3 length equals 13 residues. Trimming removed 5 bases at V and 0 bases at J, with 7 bases between. Germline assignment: CDR1 SGDLS and CDR2 YYNGEE. The repertoire was sequenced with immunoSEQ multiplex PCR; TCRdb's copy has only in-frame clones and lacks some. The sample has about 93,000 clones; roughly nine tenths are singletons. The sequence derives from a human donor with active COVID-19. The donor label of this sample is uncertain. The rearrangement uses TRBV9 and TRBJ2-3; tentative D call: TRBD2 (5 bases). Source material: peripheral blood. CDR3 nucleotide sequence: TGTGCCAGCAGGGACTTTAGCACAGATACGCAGTATTTT. Protein product: CASRDFSTDTQYF. Complete variable domain (other parts from reference TRBV9 and TRBJ2-3): DSGVTQTPKHLITATGQRVTLRCSPRSGDLSVYWYQQSLDQGLQFLIQYYNGEERAKGNILERFSAQQFPDLHSELNLSSLELGDSALYFCASRDFSTDTQYFGPGTRLTVL.